Sequencing of this T cell receptor (beta chain) was carried out in a study of metastatic and nonmetastatic thyroid tumors. Across the whole study: Thyroid patients, malignant and benign, had repertoires compared across blood and tumor or nodule tissue. Overall study results and limits: Reported TCR beta diversity, measured in blood and tumor, was significantly higher for malignant thyroid tumors than for benign nodules.

Per the original data handling: What underpinned the distant-metastasis classifier for papillary thyroid cancer was the set of CDR3 differences across clinicopathological groups. TCRdb re-processed the PCR reads through MiXCR. These V and J calls originate from TCRdb's pipeline instead of the authors' own analysis. The sample has 22,000 or so clones; around 23% are singletons. Not a single patient had been given any form of treatment at any point before undergoing thyroid surgery. This clone has at least ten counts. Its antigen remains unknown. This CDR3 comprises 14 residues. Trimming took off 6 bases at V and 3 bases at J, with 14 bases between the two ends. Germline loops: CDR1 MRHNA, CDR2 SNTAGT.

The specimen sequenced was blood. The chain has TRBV6-4 and TRBJ1-2; a weak D match, TRBD1 (5 bases). This receptor was obtained from a male donor with papillary thyroid cancer or a benign thyroid nodule (not recorded which). Some clones in this sample may be carry-over from other donors' samples. The CDR3 loop is CASRGVNDYYGYTF. In DNA, the CDR3 is TGTGCCAGCAGGGGGGTCAATGATTACTATGGCTACACCTTC.